This TCR beta chain was identified during a study of blood T cell repertoires in COVID-19. Study information: Spain, Italy and the United States supplied samples that represented acute and convalescent COVID-19. Sources were T cells, B-cell-depleted T cells, or PBMCs; the material itself was cDNA or gDNA.

In the original analysis: Cell counts per sample came from amplifying reference gene primers. Measured with immunoSEQ multiplex PCR; TCRdb has only the in-frame clones, and not every one. That table is the source of V, J and clone size, and D and trimming were worked out from the DNA. The sample contains approximately 300,000 clones, approximately 90% of which appear only once. This receptor was obtained from a man aged 30-40 years with acute or convalescent COVID-19. Sequencing was performed on peripheral blood.

This CDR3 is CASSSEGLSGNTIYF. The CDR3 DNA is TGTGCCAGCAGCTCGGAGGGGCTCTCTGGAAACACCATATATTTT. The chain has TRBV9 and TRBJ1-3, with D possibly TRBD1 on 5 matching bases. The CDR3 has 15 amino acids. Trimming cost V 4 bases and J 0 bases, with 11 bases left between them. Germline assignment: CDR1 SGDLS and CDR2 YYNGEE.